The rows below give T cell receptor beta chains drawn from one sample of a study of regulatory T cells in long-lasting Graves disease. From the multiplex PCR reads, TCRdb called clonotypes with MiXCR, one entry per CDR3 protein. The data show around 470,000 distinct CDR3 sequences, less than 15% seen once. These same records also appear under a second study, on T cells in Graves' hyperthyroidism and ophthalmopathy.

This sample comprised peripheral blood mononuclear cells (PBMCs), obtained at new diagnosis, from a patient treated with antithyroid drugs. The receptors derive from a woman between 50 and 59 years old with Graves disease. CDR3s include the opening cysteine and the closing phenylalanine or tryptophan. D genes are given only for firm matches. Where a row states a size, it is once, few, many or the class of an expanded clone; other rows omit it.

V gene: TRBV2; J gene: TRBJ1-2; D gene: TRBD1; clone size: many; CDR3 DNA: TGTGCCAGCAGTGAACAGGGGGGAGATGGCTACACCTTC; CDR3 protein: CASSEQGGDGYTF
V gene: TRBV10-3; J gene: TRBJ1-6; D gene: TRBD1; clone size: NA; CDR3 DNA: TGTGCCAGCAGGGGGACAGATAAATTCTATAATTCACCCCTCCACTTT; CDR3 protein: CASRGTDKFYNSPLHF
V gene: TRBV3-1; J gene: TRBJ2-1; D gene: TRBD2; clone size: few; CDR3 DNA: TGTGCCAGCAGCCAAGGGGTTAGCGGGCCGCTCTACAATGAGCAGTTCTTC; CDR3 protein: CASSQGVSGPLYNEQFF
V gene: TRBV3-1; J gene: TRBJ2-7; D gene: TRBD2; clone size: many; CDR3 DNA: TGTGCCAGCAGCCAAGAACTAGCGGGAGAGGGTGAGCAGTACTTC; CDR3 protein: CASSQELAGEGEQYF
V gene: TRBV28; J gene: TRBJ2-7; D gene: TRBD2; clone size: many; CDR3 DNA: TGTGCCAGCAGGCCAACTAGCGGCAACTACGAGCAGTACTTC; CDR3 protein: CASRPTSGNYEQYF
V gene: TRBV7-2; J gene: TRBJ2-7; D gene: TRBD1; clone size: many; CDR3 DNA: TGTGCCAGCACCGGGGACAGGGCAGGAAACGAGCAGTACTTC; CDR3 protein: CASTGDRAGNEQYF
V gene: TRBV11-2; J gene: TRBJ2-7; D gene: TRBD2; clone size: many; CDR3 DNA: TGTGCCACCGGCGGTTGGGGACTAGCGGGAGAGTACGAGCAGTACTTC; CDR3 protein: CATGGWGLAGEYEQYF
V gene: TRBV2; J gene: TRBJ2-7; D gene: TRBD2; clone size: few; CDR3 DNA: TGTGCCAGCGATGTAGGAGCGGGATTCGCCGACGAGCAGTACTTC; CDR3 protein: CASDVGAGFADEQYF
V gene: TRBV28; J gene: TRBJ2-3; D gene: NA; clone size: NA; CDR3 DNA: TGTGCCAGCAGTCCACCGGGGAGCGGGAGCACAGATACGCAGTATTTT; CDR3 protein: CASSPPGSGSTDTQYF
V gene: TRBV29-1; J gene: TRBJ2-1; D gene: TRBD2; clone size: many; CDR3 DNA: TGCAGCGTGGGACTACGACTACGAGACAATGAGCAGTTCTTC; CDR3 protein: CSVGLRLRDNEQFF
V gene: TRBV3-1; J gene: TRBJ2-5; D gene: NA; clone size: few; CDR3 DNA: TGTGCCAGCAGCCCCCCGAGGAACCAAGAGACCCAGTACTTC; CDR3 protein: CASSPPRNQETQYF
V gene: TRBV24-1; J gene: TRBJ2-3; D gene: TRBD2; clone size: NA; CDR3 DNA: TGTGCCACCAGTGATCGACTAGCGGGCCTCACAGATACGCAGTATTTT; CDR3 protein: CATSDRLAGLTDTQYF
V gene: TRBV27; J gene: TRBJ2-1; D gene: NA; clone size: NA; CDR3 DNA: TGTGCCAGCAGTCATGGGGGAGACTATGAGCAGTTCTTC; CDR3 protein: CASSHGGDYEQFF
V gene: TRBV28; J gene: TRBJ2-1; D gene: TRBD2; clone size: many; CDR3 DNA: TGTGCCAGCAGTTTTCCTGGGACTATTTACAATGAGCAGTTCTTC; CDR3 protein: CASSFPGTIYNEQFF
V gene: TRBV2; J gene: TRBJ2-7; D gene: TRBD1; clone size: many; CDR3 DNA: TGTGCCAGCAGTGGACAGGGGTTTACCTACGAGCAGTACTTC; CDR3 protein: CASSGQGFTYEQYF
V gene: TRBV7-9; J gene: TRBJ2-5; D gene: NA; clone size: NA; CDR3 DNA: TGTGCCAGCAGCTTAGAGATTGACATTTGGTACCAAGAGACCCAGTACTTC; CDR3 protein: CASSLEIDIWYQETQYF
V gene: TRBV7-2; J gene: TRBJ2-1; D gene: TRBD1; clone size: many; CDR3 DNA: TGTGCCAGCAGCTTAGGGACAGGAATTTACAATGAGCAGTTCTTC; CDR3 protein: CASSLGTGIYNEQFF
V gene: TRBV28; J gene: TRBJ2-2; D gene: NA; clone size: many; CDR3 DNA: TGTGCCAGCAGAACTCCGGGACGGAACACCGGGGAGCTGTTTTTT; CDR3 protein: CASRTPGRNTGELFF
V gene: TRBV3-1; J gene: TRBJ2-5; D gene: TRBD2; clone size: many; CDR3 DNA: TGTGCCAGCAGGGGGTTCTCTAGCGGACAAGAGACCCAGTACTTC; CDR3 protein: CASRGFSSGQETQYF
V gene: TRBV30; J gene: TRBJ2-1; D gene: TRBD1; clone size: NA; CDR3 DNA: TGTGCCGGCACCGGGACAGGGGAAGGGAATGAGCAGTTCTTC; CDR3 protein: CAGTGTGEGNEQFF
V gene: TRBV7-9; J gene: TRBJ2-1; D gene: TRBD2; clone size: many; CDR3 DNA: TGTGCCAGCAGCTTAGCTAGCGGGAGTGGGAATGAGCAGTTCTTC; CDR3 protein: CASSLASGSGNEQFF
V gene: TRBV9; J gene: TRBJ2-7; D gene: TRBD2; clone size: NA; CDR3 DNA: TGTGCCAGCAGCATCTCGGCGGGGGTGAGTTTCGAGCAGTACTTC; CDR3 protein: CASSISAGVSFEQYF
V gene: TRBV2; J gene: TRBJ2-7; D gene: TRBD2; clone size: many; CDR3 DNA: TGTGCCAGCAGAACAGTGAAGCGGGAGCCTCAGTACTTC; CDR3 protein: CASRTVKREPQYF
V gene: TRBV24-1; J gene: TRBJ2-1; D gene: TRBD1; clone size: many; CDR3 DNA: TGTGCCACCAGTGAGGACAGGGTGGGCAATGAGCAGTTCTTC; CDR3 protein: CATSEDRVGNEQFF
V gene: TRBV19; J gene: TRBJ2-2; D gene: TRBD1; clone size: NA; CDR3 DNA: TGTGCCAGTAGTCCTGGGACAGGGGGCCCCGGGGAGCTGTTTTTT; CDR3 protein: CASSPGTGGPGELFF
V gene: TRBV6-5; J gene: TRBJ2-5; D gene: NA; clone size: NA; CDR3 DNA: TGTGCCAGCAGCCCCCTCGACAGGCTCCAAGAGACCCAGTACTTC; CDR3 protein: CASSPLDRLQETQYF
V gene: TRBV7-6; J gene: TRBJ2-7; D gene: TRBD1; clone size: many; CDR3 DNA: TGTGCCAGCAGCTCAGGGACAGGGGAACCCTCCTACGAGCAGTACTTC; CDR3 protein: CASSSGTGEPSYEQYF
V gene: TRBV7-3; J gene: TRBJ2-3; D gene: TRBD2; clone size: many; CDR3 DNA: TGTGCCAGCAGCTTAACCCTAGCGGGGGTTACAGATACGCAGTATTTT; CDR3 protein: CASSLTLAGVTDTQYF
V gene: TRBV6-1; J gene: TRBJ2-7; D gene: NA; clone size: many; CDR3 DNA: TGTGCCAGCGGAGACGGGTCCGAGCAGTACTTC; CDR3 protein: CASGDGSEQYF
V gene: TRBV12-3/TRBV12-4; J gene: TRBJ1-5; D gene: TRBD1; clone size: NA; CDR3 DNA: TGTGCCAGCAGTTTCACAGGGGCCAATCAGCCCCAGCATTTT; CDR3 protein: CASSFTGANQPQHF
V gene: TRBV28; J gene: TRBJ2-5; D gene: TRBD1; clone size: many; CDR3 DNA: TGTGCCAGCAGTGCAGGGGGACAAGAGACCCAGTACTTC; CDR3 protein: CASSAGGQETQYF
V gene: TRBV20-1; J gene: TRBJ1-6; D gene: NA; clone size: many; CDR3 DNA: TGCAGTGGCATTACAGGGATTGATTCACCCCTCCACTTT; CDR3 protein: CSGITGIDSPLHF
V gene: TRBV19; J gene: TRBJ2-6; D gene: NA; clone size: once; CDR3 DNA: TGTGCCAGTAGTATAGTGCAGGACGGGTCTGGGGCCAACGTCCTGACTTTC; CDR3 protein: CASSIVQDGSGANVLTF
V gene: TRBV12-3/TRBV12-4; J gene: TRBJ2-2; D gene: NA; clone size: many; CDR3 DNA: TGTGCCAGCAGTTGGGACGGAGACACCGGGGAGCTGTTTTTT; CDR3 protein: CASSWDGDTGELFF
V gene: TRBV6-1; J gene: TRBJ2-4; D gene: TRBD2; clone size: few; CDR3 DNA: TGTGCCACCCAATTTCGACTAGCGGGAGTGGGAAACATTCAGTACTTC; CDR3 protein: CATQFRLAGVGNIQYF
V gene: TRBV28; J gene: TRBJ1-1; D gene: TRBD1; clone size: many; CDR3 DNA: TGTGCCAGCAGTTCCGGACAGGGGGCGCGGATGAACACTGAAGCTTTCTTT; CDR3 protein: CASSSGQGARMNTEAFF
V gene: TRBV28; J gene: TRBJ2-7; D gene: TRBD2; clone size: many; CDR3 DNA: TGTGCCAGCAGCCAACCACAGGGGCCACTAGCGGGAGGATACGAGCAGTACTTC; CDR3 protein: CASSQPQGPLAGGYEQYF
V gene: TRBV4-1; J gene: TRBJ1-5; D gene: NA; clone size: NA; CDR3 DNA: TGCGCCAGCAGCCAAGAATTCCAGGGAATTCAGCCCCAGCATTTT; CDR3 protein: CASSQEFQGIQPQHF
V gene: TRBV7-8; J gene: TRBJ2-7; D gene: NA; clone size: many; CDR3 DNA: TGTGCCAGCAGCCGAGGAACCGGGGGCGCCGAGCAGTACTTC; CDR3 protein: CASSRGTGGAEQYF
V gene: TRBV29-1; J gene: TRBJ2-2; D gene: TRBD2; clone size: many; CDR3 DNA: TGCAGCGTTGGCCTACTGGCGGGAGGAATCACCGGGGAGCTGTTTTTT; CDR3 protein: CSVGLLAGGITGELFF